This T cell receptor (beta chain) originates from a study of radiotherapy plus CTLA-4 blockade in lung cancer. Across the whole study: Roughly a sixth of enrolled patients responded objectively, and 31% had disease control. Findings of the study overall: Alongside interferon-beta, early blood T cell clone dynamics were reportedly the best predictor of response. In blood, tumor-derived TCR clones expanded after radiotherapy plus ipilimumab.

In germline, CDR1 is SEHNR, CDR2 FQNEAQ (reference sequence). With 4 bases clipped from V and 5 bases from J, the junction kept 6 bases outside the gene matches. The CDR3 contains 14 residues. The study gave focal radiation plus ipilimumab CTLA-4 blockade to patients with chemo-refractory metastatic non-small-cell lung cancer. The assay was immunoSEQ multiplex PCR, and TCRdb's table has in-frame clones only and misses some. This table holds more than 90,000 clones, 65% to 85% found once. Of note for this clone: The antigen remains unidentified.

This TCR was recovered from a human donor with non-small cell lung cancer who had a partial response to radiotherapy plus ipilimumab. The chain recombines TRBV7-9 with TRBJ1-1; 8 nucleotides match TRBD1. Specimen: peripheral blood, collected from a patient treated with radiotherapy plus ipilimumab. CDR3 coding DNA: TGTGCCAGCAGCTCGCAGGGGGCCAATACTGAAGCTTTCTTT. Encoded protein: CASSSQGANTEAFF.